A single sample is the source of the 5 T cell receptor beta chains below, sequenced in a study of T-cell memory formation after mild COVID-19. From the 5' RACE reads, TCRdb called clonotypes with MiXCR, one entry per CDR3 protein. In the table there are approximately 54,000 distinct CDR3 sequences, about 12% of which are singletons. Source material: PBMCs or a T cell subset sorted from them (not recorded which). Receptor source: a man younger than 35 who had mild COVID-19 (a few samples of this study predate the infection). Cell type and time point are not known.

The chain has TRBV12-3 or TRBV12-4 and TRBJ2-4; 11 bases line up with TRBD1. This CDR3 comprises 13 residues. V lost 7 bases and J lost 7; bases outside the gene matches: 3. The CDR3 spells CASTGDRGNIQYF. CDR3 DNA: TGTGCCAGCACCGGGGACAGGGGGAACATTCAGTACTTC.

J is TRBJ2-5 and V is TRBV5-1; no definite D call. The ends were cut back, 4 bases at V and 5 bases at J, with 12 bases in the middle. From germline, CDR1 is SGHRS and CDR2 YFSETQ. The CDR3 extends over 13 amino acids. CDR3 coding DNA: TGCGCCAGCAGCGTCGGAGTGGAGGAGACCCAGTACTTC. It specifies CASSVGVEETQYF.

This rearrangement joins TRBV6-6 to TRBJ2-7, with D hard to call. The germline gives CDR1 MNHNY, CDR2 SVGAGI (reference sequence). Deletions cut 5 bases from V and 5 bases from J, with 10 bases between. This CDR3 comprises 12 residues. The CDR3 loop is CASSKGPHEQYF. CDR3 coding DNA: TGTGCCAGCAGTAAGGGCCCCCACGAGCAGTACTTC.

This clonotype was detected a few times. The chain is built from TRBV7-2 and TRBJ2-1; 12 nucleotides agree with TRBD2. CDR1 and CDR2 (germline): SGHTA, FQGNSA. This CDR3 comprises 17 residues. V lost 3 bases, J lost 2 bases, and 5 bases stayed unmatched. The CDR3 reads CASSFGLAGNPYNEQFF. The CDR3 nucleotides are TGTGCCAGCAGCTTCGGACTAGCGGGGAACCCCTACAATGAGCAGTTCTTC.

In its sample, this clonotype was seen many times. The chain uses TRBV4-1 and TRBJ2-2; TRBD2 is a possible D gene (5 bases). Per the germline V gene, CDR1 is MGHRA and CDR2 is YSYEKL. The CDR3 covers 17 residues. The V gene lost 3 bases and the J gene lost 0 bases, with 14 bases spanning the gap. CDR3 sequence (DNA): TGCGCCAGCAGCCAGCAGGACTTGGTTGCGAACACCGGGGAGCTGTTTTTT. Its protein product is CASSQQDLVANTGELFF.